This TCR beta chain was identified in a study of shared clonotypes between healthy human individuals. Authors' data handling: For the immunoSEQ data, sequences were junction-only without quality scores, so filtering differed. Only in-frame clones appear in the TCRdb table, and some are missing; sequencing was by immunoSEQ multiplex PCR. Clone size and V and J calls were adopted from that table, with D and trimming inferred from the DNA. The repertoire includes some 1,100,000 clones, 70% to 80% of them detected once, and approximately 0.5% sits in the top ten. Germline lookup yields CDR1 KGHSH and CDR2 LQKENI. V was trimmed by 0 bases and J by 3 bases, leaving 11 bases between them. The CDR3 is made up of 15 amino acids.

The chain recombines TRBV18 with TRBJ1-1; weak D call: TRBD1 (6 bases). This TCR was sampled from a man aged 18-30 years in good health. Some clones in this sample may be carry-over from other donors' samples. Sequencing was carried out using memory CD4+ T cells from PBMCs. Subset indicated: CD45RA-negative fraction. The CDR3 here is CASSPPTGRYTEAFF. CDR3 bases: TGTGCCAGCTCACCACCAACAGGGAGGTACACTGAAGCTTTCTTT.